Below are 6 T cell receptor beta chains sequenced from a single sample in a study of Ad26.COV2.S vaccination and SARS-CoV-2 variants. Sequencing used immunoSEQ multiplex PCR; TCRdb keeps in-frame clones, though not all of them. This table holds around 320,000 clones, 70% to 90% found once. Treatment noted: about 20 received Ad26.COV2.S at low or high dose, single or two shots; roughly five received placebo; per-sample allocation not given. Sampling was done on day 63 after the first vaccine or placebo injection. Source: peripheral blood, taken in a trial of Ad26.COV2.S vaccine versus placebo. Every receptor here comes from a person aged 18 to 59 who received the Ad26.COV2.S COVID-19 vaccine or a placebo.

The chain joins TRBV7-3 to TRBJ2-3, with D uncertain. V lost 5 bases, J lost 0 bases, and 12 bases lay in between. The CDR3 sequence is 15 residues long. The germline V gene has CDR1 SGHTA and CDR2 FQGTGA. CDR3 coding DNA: TGTGCCAGCAGCAAAAGCAGTACTAGCACAGATACGCAGTATTTT. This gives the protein CASSKSSTSTDTQYF.

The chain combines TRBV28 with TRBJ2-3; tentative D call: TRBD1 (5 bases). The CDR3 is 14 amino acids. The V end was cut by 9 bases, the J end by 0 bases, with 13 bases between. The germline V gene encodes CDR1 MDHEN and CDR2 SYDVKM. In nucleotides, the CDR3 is TGTGCCAGTTCCAGGGCAGATAGCACAGATACGCAGTATTTT. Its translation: CASSRADSTDTQYF.

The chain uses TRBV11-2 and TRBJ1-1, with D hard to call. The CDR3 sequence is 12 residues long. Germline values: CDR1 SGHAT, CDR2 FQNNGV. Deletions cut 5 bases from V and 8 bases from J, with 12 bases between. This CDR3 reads CASSNFALEAFF. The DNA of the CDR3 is TGTGCCAGCAGCAACTTCGCACTCGAAGCTTTCTTT. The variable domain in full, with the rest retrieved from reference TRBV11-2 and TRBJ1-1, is EAGVAQSPRYKIIEKRQSVAFWCNPISGHATLYWYQQILGQGPKLLIQFQNNGVVDDSQLPKDRFSAERLKGVDSTLKIQPAKLEDSAVYLCASSNFALEAFFGQGTRLTVV.

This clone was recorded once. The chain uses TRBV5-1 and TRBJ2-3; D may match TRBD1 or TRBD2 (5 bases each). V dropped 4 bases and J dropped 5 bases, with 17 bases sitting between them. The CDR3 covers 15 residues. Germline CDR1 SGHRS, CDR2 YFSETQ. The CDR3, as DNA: TGCGCCAGCAGCAACTCCGGGACCAGAGGAGATACGCAGTATTTT. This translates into CASSNSGTRGDTQYF. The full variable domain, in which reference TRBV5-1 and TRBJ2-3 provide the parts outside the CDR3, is KAGVTQTPRYLIKTRGQQVTLSCSPISGHRSVSWYQQTPGQGLQFLFEYFSETQRNKGNFPGRFSGRQFSNSRSEMNVSTLELGDSALYLCASSNSGTRGDTQYFGPGTRLTVL.

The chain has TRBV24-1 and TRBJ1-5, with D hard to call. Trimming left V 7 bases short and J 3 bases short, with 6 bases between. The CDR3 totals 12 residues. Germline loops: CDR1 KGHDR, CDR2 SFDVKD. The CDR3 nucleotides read TGTGCCACCAGCGATCCCAATCAGCCCCAGCATTTT. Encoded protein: CATSDPNQPQHF.

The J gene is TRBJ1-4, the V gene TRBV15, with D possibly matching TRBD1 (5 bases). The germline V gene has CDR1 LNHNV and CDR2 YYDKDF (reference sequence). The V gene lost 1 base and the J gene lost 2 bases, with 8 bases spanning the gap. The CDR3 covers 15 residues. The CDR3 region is CATSRGGYTNEKLFF. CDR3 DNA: TGTGCCACCAGCAGAGGGGGGTACACTAATGAAAAACTGTTTTTT. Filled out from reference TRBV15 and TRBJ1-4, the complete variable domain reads DAMVIQNPRYQVTQFGKPVTLSCSQTLNHNVMYWYQQKSSQAPKLLFHYYDKDFNNEADTPDNFQSRRPNTSFCFLDIRSPGLGDTAMYLCATSRGGYTNEKLFFGSGTQLSVL.